This entry lists 28 T cell receptor beta chains sequenced from one sample in a study of CD8 T cells in Susac syndrome. After extraction with the RNeasy kit, roughly 0.5 to 1 ug of the RNA was reverse transcribed using random hexamers. TCRdb reanalysed the immunoSEQ multiplex PCR reads using MiXCR and keeps one entry per CDR3 protein. Of fewer than 350,000 distinct CDR3 sequences listed, about 91% are singletons. The sequencing sample was made of CD4+ T cells from PBMCs. Receptor source: a human donor with multiple sclerosis.

The V and J genes are TRBV7-9 and TRBJ1-1; 7 bases match TRBD1. Trimming at V came to 5 bases and at J to 5 bases, leaving 11 bases not matched to a gene. The CDR3 covers 15 residues. CDR1 is SEHNR and CDR2 is FQNEAQ in the germline V gene (reference sequence). The CDR3 bases are TGTGCCAGCAGCCCTTACCGACAGGGTGGGACTGAAGCTTTCTTT. Its protein is CASSPYRQGGTEAFF. Using reference TRBV7-9 and TRBJ1-1 for the parts outside the CDR3, the full variable domain is DTGVSQNPRHKITKRGQNVTFRCDPISEHNRLYWYRQTLGQGPEFLTYFQNEAQLEKSRLLSDRFSAERPKGSFSTLEIQRTEQGDSAMYLCASSPYRQGGTEAFFGQGTRLTVV.

V and J are TRBV4-1 and TRBJ1-6; possible D gene TRBD1, 5 bases. This CDR3 comprises 18 residues. The ends were cut back, 0 bases at V and 0 bases at J, with 12 bases in the middle. Germline assignment: CDR1 MGHRA and CDR2 YSYEKL. The DNA of the CDR3 is TGCGCCAGCAGCCAAGAGCTGGGGGGGAGCTCCTATAATTCACCCCTCCACTTT. Residues: CASSQELGGSSYNSPLHF.

The rearrangement links TRBV27 to TRBJ1-1; tentatively, D is TRBD1 (5 bases). CDR3 size: 20 residues. Germline CDR1 is MNHEY and CDR2 is SMNVEV (reference sequence). Trimming removed 2 bases from V and 1 base from J, with 26 bases in between. CDR3 bases: TGTGCCAGCAGTTTACCTTTACAGGTCCCCCTACAGCCCTCGAACACTGAAGCTTTCTTT. Its protein is CASSLPLQVPLQPSNTEAFF.

This chain links TRBV6-5 with TRBJ2-7, with TRBD2 matching over 11 bases. This CDR3 has 13 residues. Trimming at V came to 4 bases and at J to 10 bases, leaving 6 bases not matched to a gene. Germline V gives CDR1 MNHEY, CDR2 SVGAGI. CDR3 amino acids: CASSLGGLAVQYF. In nucleotides, the CDR3 is TGTGCCAGCAGTTTGGGGGGACTAGCGGTACAGTACTTC.

The chain links TRBV10-3 to TRBJ2-5; no reliable D call. Germline assignment: CDR1 ENHRY and CDR2 SYGVKD. The V end was cut by 3 bases, the J end by 7 bases, with 12 bases between. CDR3 length equals 13 residues. CDR3 sequence: CAISEPSMMTQYF. Written as DNA, the CDR3 is TGTGCCATCAGTGAACCCAGTATGATGACCCAGTACTTC.

The rearrangement uses TRBV5-1 and TRBJ2-3; TRBD1 matches 8 bases. Germline assignment: CDR1 SGHRS and CDR2 YFSETQ. The CDR3 extends over 15 amino acids. V dropped 4 bases and J dropped 0; count of bases not matched to a gene: 4. CDR3 DNA sequence: TGCGCCAGCAGCATCCGACAGGGGAGCACAGATACGCAGTATTTT. It specifies CASSIRQGSTDTQYF.

The V and J genes are TRBV12-3 or TRBV12-4 and TRBJ2-3, with D perhaps TRBD1 or TRBD2 (5 bases each). The CDR3 loop spans 15 amino acids. V shed 10 bases and J shed 2 bases, with 19 bases lying between them. CDR3 nucleotide sequence: TGTGCCACCAAAATCCGGGACCTCCCCACAGATACGCAGTATTTT. Translating it yields CATKIRDLPTDTQYF.

The J gene is TRBJ1-4, the V gene TRBV19; tentative D call: TRBD1 (5 bases). This CDR3 has 15 amino acids. Germline V gene lookup returns CDR1 LNHDA and CDR2 SQIVND (reference sequence). Between the trimmed V and J ends, which lost 7 bases and 7 bases, there was a span of 19 bases. The CDR3 DNA reads TGTGCCAGTAACACGCCACCTTACAGGAGTGAAAAACTGTTTTTT. Amino acid sequence: CASNTPPYRSEKLFF.

The V call is TRBV29-1, the J call TRBJ1-5; D call uncertain. The CDR3 has 13 residues. The V and J ends lost 5 bases and 6 bases respectively, with 14 bases between them. Germline loops: CDR1 SQVTM, CDR2 ANQGSEA. The CDR3 region is CSVLFSEGQPQHF. CDR3 nucleotide sequence: TGCAGCGTTCTCTTTTCTGAGGGTCAGCCCCAGCATTTT.

The J gene is TRBJ1-3, the V gene TRBV9; maybe TRBD1 (5 bases). Between the trimmed V and J ends, which lost 0 bases and 3 bases, there was a span of 13 bases. Germline V gives CDR1 SGDLS, CDR2 YYNGEE. This CDR3 comprises 16 residues. CDR3 loop: CASSVGVGTGGNTIYF. CDR3 in DNA: TGTGCCAGCAGCGTAGGAGTAGGGACGGGTGGAAACACCATATATTTT. The full variable domain, completed using reference TRBV9 and TRBJ1-3, is DSGVTQTPKHLITATGQRVTLRCSPRSGDLSVYWYQQSLDQGLQFLIQYYNGEERAKGNILERFSAQQFPDLHSELNLSSLELGDSALYFCASSVGVGTGGNTIYFGEGSWLTVV.

The chain is built from TRBV6-5 and TRBJ2-7; D uncertain. Germline V gene data show CDR1 as MNHEY and CDR2 as SVGAGI. V lost 0 bases to trimming and J lost 6 bases, with 9 bases between them. The CDR3 consists of 13 residues. CDR3 bases: TGTGCCAGCAGTTACTCCCCTGCTATCGAGCAGTACTTC. It translates to CASSYSPAIEQYF.

This chain uses TRBV29-1 with TRBJ2-1; maybe TRBD2 (6 bases). CDR1 is SQVTM, CDR2 ANQGSEA, per germline. V gave up 4 bases and J gave up 4 bases, with 17 bases separating them. The CDR3 extends over 15 amino acids. CDR3: CSVGRMRGVYNEQFF. CDR3 bases: TGCAGCGTTGGGAGGATGCGGGGAGTTTACAATGAGCAGTTCTTC.

The gene calls are TRBV12-3 or TRBV12-4 and TRBJ2-7, with D hard to call. The CDR3 is 14 residues long. V lost 5 bases, J lost 3 bases, and 14 bases lay in between. CDR3 protein: CASSPVGFNYEQYF. In DNA, the CDR3 is TGTGCCAGCAGTCCGGTAGGCTTCAACTACGAGCAGTACTTC.

CDR3 region: CASSLRLVTAGELFF. The DNA for the CDR3 is TGTGCCAGCAGTCTTCGACTAGTTACAGCCGGGGAGCTGTTTTTT. The chain employs TRBV2 and TRBJ2-2; D might be TRBD2 (6 bases). This CDR3 spans 15 amino acids. The germline V gene encodes CDR1 SNHLY and CDR2 FYNNEI. V was shortened by 5 bases and J by 6 bases, with 16 bases between the two germline ends. Using reference TRBV2 and TRBJ2-2 for the parts outside the CDR3, the full variable domain is EPEVTQTPSHQVTQMGQEVILRCVPISNHLYFYWYRQILGQKVEFLVSFYNNEISEKSEIFDDQFSVERPDGSNFTLKIRSTKLEDSAMYFCASSLRLVTAGELFFGEGSRLTVL.

The chain carries TRBV27 and TRBJ1-1; 9 bases map to TRBD1. The ends lost 3 bases at V and 0 bases at J; junction bases unmatched: 8. This CDR3 comprises 17 residues. Germline CDR1 MNHEY, CDR2 SMNVEV (reference sequence). The CDR3 nucleotides read TGTGCCAGCAGTTTGAGGTTGACAGGGGGTATGAACACTGAAGCTTTCTTT. As protein: CASSLRLTGGMNTEAFF.

V usage is TRBV27 and J usage is TRBJ2-1; D is tentatively TRBD1 or TRBD2 (6 bases each). The CDR3 spans 16 residues. CDR1 is MNHEY and CDR2 is SMNVEV in the germline V gene (reference sequence). V lost 2 bases and J lost 7, with 18 bases in between. The CDR3 nucleotides are TGTGCCAGCAGTTTACGGGGGACACCCCTCGTGAATGAGCAGTTCTTC. As protein: CASSLRGTPLVNEQFF.

The chain combines TRBV19 with TRBJ1-5; D not resolved. The germline V gene encodes CDR1 LNHDA and CDR2 SQIVND (reference sequence). V was trimmed by 6 bases and J by 7 bases, leaving 16 bases between them. The CDR3 covers 14 residues. The CDR3 region has the DNA TGTGCCAGTAGGCGACATAAGCCGGAACAGCCCCAGCATTTT. Translating it yields CASRRHKPEQPQHF. The variable domain in full, completed from reference TRBV19 and TRBJ1-5, reads DGGITQSPKYLFRKEGQNVTLSCEQNLNHDAMYWYRQDPGQGLRLIYYSQIVNDFQKGDIAEGYSVSREKKESFPLTVTSAQKNPTAFYLCASRRHKPEQPQHFGDGTRLSIL.

CDR3 loop: CSVTSGSTYEQFF. CDR3 in DNA: TGCAGTGTTACTAGCGGGAGTACGTATGAGCAGTTCTTC. The gene calls are TRBV20-1 and TRBJ2-1, with TRBD2 identical over 11 bases. CDR3 length equals 13 residues. CDR1 and CDR2 from the germline V gene are DFQATT and SNEGSKA (reference sequence). V lost 7 bases and J lost 8; bases outside the gene matches: 7.

In this sample, this clonotype turned up once. The gene calls are TRBV20-1 and TRBJ2-3, with 9 bases identical to TRBD2. V shed 4 bases and J 2 bases; nucleotides not matched to a gene: 7. Germline V gene sequence: CDR1 DFQATT, CDR2 SNEGSKA (reference sequence). CDR3 length: 15 residues. The CDR3, as DNA: TGCAGTGCTACTAAGCGGGGGGCCTACACAGATACGCAGTATTTT. Translated, it gives CSATKRGAYTDTQYF.

The chain employs TRBV4-3 and TRBJ2-3, with D perhaps given as TRBD1 or TRBD2 (6 bases each). Germline values: CDR1 LGHNA, CDR2 YSLEER. The CDR3 sequence is 17 residues long. V dropped 0 bases and J dropped 4 bases, with 17 bases sitting between them. This chain's CDR3 is CASSQESWGAPPDTQYF. CDR3 sequence (DNA): TGCGCCAGCAGCCAAGAATCGTGGGGGGCCCCCCCAGATACGCAGTATTTT.

This chain connects TRBV14 to TRBJ2-5; 8 bases align to TRBD2. The ends lost 0 bases at V and 6 bases at J; junction bases unmatched: 9. The germline V gene has CDR1 SGHDN and CDR2 FVKESK. The CDR3 is 16 residues long. CDR3 residues: CASSQDSGIVVKTQYF. The CDR3, as DNA: TGTGCCAGCAGCCAAGATAGCGGGATCGTAGTAAAGACCCAGTACTTC.

This chain connects TRBV7-3 to TRBJ2-6; 7 nucleotides line up with TRBD1. CDR1 and CDR2 from the germline V gene are SGHTA and FQGTGA. The trim removed 4 bases at V and 3 bases at J, leaving 3 bases unmatched. The CDR3 has 15 amino acids. The CDR3 bases are TGTGCCAGCAGCTCCGGGACAGTTGGGGCCAACGTCCTGACTTTC. It is translated as CASSSGTVGANVLTF.

The genes are TRBV11-3 and TRBJ2-2, with 11 bases identical to TRBD1. J lost 5 bases, V lost 3 bases, and 2 bases had no gene match. Germline CDR1 is SGHNT and CDR2 is YENEEA. The CDR3 is 15 amino acids. The CDR3 DNA follows: TGTGCCAGCAGCTTCGGGACAGGGGGGACCGGGGAGCTGTTTTTT. Amino acids: CASSFGTGGTGELFF.

V is TRBV3-1 and J is TRBJ1-1; D is ambiguous. The germline CDR1 and CDR2 sequences are LGHDT and YNNKEL (reference sequence). Trimming removed 2 bases at V and 11 bases at J, with 15 bases between. The CDR3 extends over 13 amino acids. CDR3 nucleotide sequence: TGTGCCAGCAGCCAATTTGCGGGGTTTTCGGCTTTCTTT. It yields the protein CASSQFAGFSAFF.

The rearrangement joins TRBV18 to TRBJ1-1; no clear D. The CDR3 spans 15 residues. Per the germline V gene, CDR1 is KGHSH and CDR2 is LQKENI. Trimming cost V 2 bases and J 0 bases, with 10 bases left between them. This chain's CDR3 is CASSPVSGVNTEAFF. As DNA, the CDR3 is TGTGCCAGCTCACCAGTTTCGGGAGTGAACACTGAAGCTTTCTTT.

The chain joins TRBV7-9 to TRBJ2-5; a possible D gene is TRBD1 (5 bases). The CDR3 is 14 residues long. Trimming took 4 bases from V and 13 from J, leaving 22 bases between them. Germline V gives CDR1 SEHNR, CDR2 FQNEAQ (reference sequence). CDR3 in amino acids: CASSSSLQDKRWYF. CDR3 nucleotide sequence: TGTGCCAGCAGCTCTTCCCTGCAGGACAAGAGATGGTACTTC.

V is TRBV5-1 and J is TRBJ2-1; D possibly corresponds to TRBD1 (5 bases). The germline V and J ends were trimmed by 5 bases and 4 bases, with 16 bases remaining between them. Germline V gene lookup returns CDR1 SGHRS and CDR2 YFSETQ. The CDR3 runs to 15 residues. In nucleotides, the CDR3 is TGCGCCAGCAGACTTACAGGCCCCACGTACAATGAGCAGTTCTTC. Protein product: CASRLTGPTYNEQFF.

The gene calls are TRBV5-1 and TRBJ2-3, with 8 nucleotides matching TRBD2. The V gene's germline CDR1 is SGHRS and CDR2 YFSETQ. J was trimmed by 10 bases and V by 3 bases; bases with no gene match: 4. The CDR3 spans 12 residues. CDR3 coding DNA: TGCGCCAGCAGCTATAGCGGGGAGCCGCAGTATTTT. Translation gives CASSYSGEPQYF. Combining the CDR3 with reference TRBV5-1 and TRBJ2-3 gives the whole variable domain KAGVTQTPRYLIKTRGQQVTLSCSPISGHRSVSWYQQTPGQGLQFLFEYFSETQRNKGNFPGRFSGRQFSNSRSEMNVSTLELGDSALYLCASSYSGEPQYFGPGTRLTVL.